One sample yielded the 32 T cell receptor beta chains listed below, sequenced in a study of T cells in Graves' hyperthyroidism and ophthalmopathy. It was RNA transcripts that yielded the amplified TCR beta CDR3 regions. Primed by the HTBI set, a first-round RT-PCR was run on the TCR CDR3. TCRdb called the multiplex PCR reads again in MiXCR, with one record for every CDR3 protein. The table records about 770,000 distinct CDR3 sequences, around a sixth of them present only once. Sample: blood. These receptors were taken from a woman in her forties or fifties with Graves' hyperthyroidism that later progressed to Graves' ophthalmopathy.

This chain uses TRBV6-1 with TRBJ2-3; 7 positions agree with TRBD2. The germline gives CDR1 MNHNS, CDR2 SASEGT. This CDR3 contains 15 residues. With 6 bases clipped from V and 1 base from J, the junction kept 7 bases outside the gene matches. The CDR3 DNA sequence: TGTGCCAGCAGCCGCGTGCTAGCGGGCACAGATACGCAGTATTTT. Translated, it gives CASSRVLAGTDTQYF.

This clonotype came up many times. The chain joins TRBV20-1 to TRBJ1-5, with TRBD1 identical over 10 bases. V lost 5 bases and J lost 9; bases outside the gene matches: 4. The germline V gene encodes CDR1 DFQATT and CDR2 SNEGSKA (reference sequence). The CDR3 is 12 residues long. CDR3 DNA sequence: TGCAGTGCTGGGACAGGGGCCGCGCCCCAGCATTTT. Translating gives CSAGTGAAPQHF.

This clonotype came up many times. V usage is TRBV12-3 or TRBV12-4 and J usage is TRBJ2-3, with D possibly TRBD1 on 5 matching bases. Trimming stripped 2 bases from V and 6 bases from J, with 6 bases between. The CDR3 runs to 12 residues. CDR3 sequence: CASSLKGDTQYF. Written as DNA, the CDR3 is TGTGCCAGCAGTTTAAAGGGGGATACGCAGTATTTT.

This clonotype was counted many times. The V call is TRBV11-2, the J call TRBJ1-2, with D hard to call. The length of the CDR3 is 12 residues. V lost 3 bases, J lost 4 bases, and 6 bases lay in between. Per germline, CDR1 SGHAT and CDR2 FQNNGV. This CDR3 is CASSLVSYGYTF. Here the CDR3 DNA reads TGTGCCAGCAGCTTGGTCTCCTATGGCTACACCTTC. Looking up the rest from reference TRBV11-2 and TRBJ1-2 gives the full variable domain: EAGVAQSPRYKIIEKRQSVAFWCNPISGHATLYWYQQILGQGPKLLIQFQNNGVVDDSQLPKDRFSAERLKGVDSTLKIQPAKLEDSAVYLCASSLVSYGYTFGSGTRLTVV.

In DNA, the CDR3 is TGTGCCAGCAGTTACGACAGGACTAATGAAAAACTGTTTTTT. Encoded protein: CASSYDRTNEKLFF. The genes are TRBV6-5 and TRBJ1-4, with D possibly TRBD1 on 6 matching bases. Germline V lookup: CDR1 MNHEY, CDR2 SVGAGI. The V gene lost 2 bases and the J gene lost 2 bases, with 6 bases spanning the gap. The CDR3 consists of 14 residues.

This clonotype occurred a few times. V gene TRBV6-1 combines with J gene TRBJ2-3; D ambiguous. The germline V gene encodes CDR1 MNHNS and CDR2 SASEGT. V gave up 2 bases and J gave up 2 bases, with 17 bases separating them. This CDR3 contains 17 residues. The CDR3 coding sequence is TGTGCCAGCAGTGAATACACTTACCGAGACTTCACAGATACGCAGTATTTT. Encoded protein: CASSEYTYRDFTDTQYF.

In this sample, this clonotype turned up many times. The chain carries TRBV20-1 and TRBJ1-6; TRBD1 aligns across 9 bases. This CDR3 comprises 14 residues. Germline loops: CDR1 DFQATT, CDR2 SNEGSKA (reference sequence). With V trimmed by 6 bases and J by 6 bases, 6 bases remained unmatched. The CDR3 reads CSARTGDVNSPLHF. In DNA form, the CDR3 reads TGCAGTGCGAGGACAGGGGACGTTAATTCACCCCTCCACTTT.

This clonotype came up a few times. The chain employs TRBV6-1 and TRBJ1-2; D perhaps matches TRBD1 (6 bases). CDR3 size: 13 residues. From germline, CDR1 is MNHNS and CDR2 SASEGT. V was trimmed by 6 bases and J by 4 bases, leaving 12 bases between them. CDR3 DNA sequence: TGTGCCAGCAGAGTGGACAGATTCTATGGCTACACCTTC. Its translation is CASRVDRFYGYTF.

The V and J genes are TRBV19 and TRBJ2-1; 10 nucleotides align to TRBD2. Germline assignment: CDR1 LNHDA and CDR2 SQIVND (reference sequence). The CDR3 loop spans 13 amino acids. The CDR3 protein is CATSGGVLGEQFF. The CDR3 nucleotides read TGTGCAACAAGCGGGGGGGTTTTGGGTGAGCAGTTCTTC. The full variable domain, completed using reference TRBV19 and TRBJ2-1, is DGGITQSPKYLFRKEGQNVTLSCEQNLNHDAMYWYRQDPGQGLRLIYYSQIVNDFQKGDIAEGYSVSREKKESFPLTVTSAQKNPTAFYLCATSGGVLGEQFFGPGTRLTVL.

This clonotype was detected a few times. The genes are TRBV5-1 and TRBJ1-1; 8 bases match TRBD1. Germline V gene lookup returns CDR1 SGHRS and CDR2 YFSETQ. The CDR3 length is 15 residues. Unmatched junction bases numbered 9, after V lost 4 bases and J lost 4 bases. The CDR3 nucleotides read TGCGCCAGCAGCCCCGGACAGGGAGGAATCACTGAAGCTTTCTTT. Translation: CASSPGQGGITEAFF.

The table lists this clonotype with many counts. The chain uses TRBV7-9 and TRBJ2-7; D perhaps matches TRBD1 (5 bases). The ends were cut back, 1 base at V and 5 bases at J, with 12 bases in the middle. Germline V gives CDR1 SEHNR, CDR2 FQNEAQ (reference sequence). The CDR3 contains 14 residues. CDR3 loop: CASSLGQGYHEQYF. The DNA for the CDR3 is TGTGCCAGCAGCTTAGGGCAGGGATACCACGAGCAGTACTTC.

This clonotype was recorded at least ten times. The chain couples TRBV5-1 to TRBJ1-1; 10 nucleotides agree with TRBD1. This CDR3 has 16 residues. CDR1 SGHRS and CDR2 YFSETQ come from the germline V gene. The V and J ends lost 0 bases and 4 bases, in that order; junction bases with no gene match: 6. The CDR3 DNA follows: TGCGCCAGCAGCTTGGGACAGGGGGCCAGAGGCACTGAAGCTTTCTTT. It is translated as CASSLGQGARGTEAFF. Drawing the rest from reference TRBV5-1 and TRBJ1-1, the complete variable domain is KAGVTQTPRYLIKTRGQQVTLSCSPISGHRSVSWYQQTPGQGLQFLFEYFSETQRNKGNFPGRFSGRQFSNSRSEMNVSTLELGDSALYLCASSLGQGARGTEAFFGQGTRLTVV.

This clonotype was counted a few times. This chain connects TRBV10-3 to TRBJ1-1; D is unresolved. CDR1 and CDR2 from the germline V gene are ENHRY and SYGVKD. CDR3 length: 14 amino acids. V was clipped by 3 bases and J by 1 base, with 9 bases between them. The CDR3 region is CAISDPNSNTEAFF. CDR3 sequence (DNA): TGTGCCATCAGTGACCCTAACTCGAACACTGAAGCTTTCTTT.

The rearrangement uses TRBV14 and TRBJ1-1; D call uncertain. This CDR3 spans 19 amino acids. The germline V gene encodes CDR1 SGHDN and CDR2 FVKESK. V was cut by 4 bases and J by 2 bases, with 26 bases left in between. In nucleotides, the CDR3 is TGTGCCAGCAGCCCATACAGTGTCCGTTTCGACCGTGGAAACACTGAAGCTTTCTTT. Protein sequence: CASSPYSVRFDRGNTEAFF.

The chain has TRBV6-6 and TRBJ1-1; no reliable D call. There are 15 residues in the CDR3. V was cut by 0 bases and J by 3 bases, with 11 bases left in between. Germline assignment: CDR1 MNHNY and CDR2 SVGAGI (reference sequence). In nucleotides, the CDR3 is TGTGCCAGCAGTTACTCGCGGGGAACCTACACTGAAGCTTTCTTT. It codes for CASSYSRGTYTEAFF.

In regard to this clonotype: The CDR3 ends on some other residue instead of the conserved phenylalanine or tryptophan, so this is likely a read error. The chain is built from TRBV20-1 and TRBJ1-2, with 10 bases matching TRBD1. CDR1 is DFQATT and CDR2 is SNEGSKA in the germline V gene (reference sequence). This CDR3 has 14 residues. V trimming: 3 bases; J trimming: 0 bases; junction bases outside the gene matches: 1. This CDR3 reads CSARGQGPNYGYTS. In DNA, the CDR3 is TGCAGTGCTAGGGGACAGGGGCCTAACTATGGCTACACCTCC.

The chain's CDR3 is CASSLGSHFITDTQYF. The CDR3, as DNA: TGCGCCAGCAGCTTGGGCAGCCACTTTATCACAGATACGCAGTATTTT. The gene calls are TRBV5-1 and TRBJ2-3, with unresolved D. The CDR3 totals 16 residues. Germline V gene data show CDR1 as SGHRS and CDR2 as YFSETQ. The ends were cut back, 0 bases at V and 2 bases at J, with 13 bases in the middle.

V usage is TRBV2 and J usage is TRBJ1-6, with a weak D call TRBD1 (6 bases). This CDR3 is 14 amino acids long. Trimming pared 0 bases from V and 9 bases from J, leaving 9 bases between. Germline V gives CDR1 SNHLY, CDR2 FYNNEI. The CDR3 nucleotides read TGTGCCAGCAGTGAAGCCGGGGGCGGTTCACCCCTCCACTTT. This translates into CASSEAGGGSPLHF.

The chain employs TRBV6-2 or TRBV6-3 and TRBJ2-7; maybe TRBD1 (7 bases). Germline lookup yields CDR1 MNHEY and CDR2 SVGEGT. The CDR3 is made up of 14 amino acids. V lost 5 bases and J lost 4, with 15 bases in between. CDR3 loop: CASSNAGQSYEQYF. CDR3 sequence (DNA): TGTGCCAGCAGTAACGCGGGACAGAGTTACGAGCAGTACTTC.

This clonotype was detected only a few times. A much larger clonotype is one base distant, so this may be a read error. The chain combines TRBV11-2 with TRBJ1-1, with TRBD1 matching over 8 bases. This CDR3 comprises 17 residues. Germline loops: CDR1 SGHAT, CDR2 FQNNGV. For the CDR3, the DNA is TGTGTCAGCAGCTTAGATCGCCGGGACAGGTCGTTGTCTGAAGCTTTCTTT. Translating it yields CVSSLDRRDRSLSEAFF.

This clonotype was observed at least ten times. The chain carries TRBV7-3 and TRBJ1-1, with TRBD1 matching 7 bases. The V gene's germline CDR1 is SGHTA and CDR2 FQGTGA. CDR3 size: 12 residues. V lost 4 bases to trimming and J lost 7 bases; unmatched junction nucleotides: 3. The CDR3, as DNA: TGTGCCAGCAGCTCGGGACAGTTTGAAGCTTTCTTT. This codes for CASSSGQFEAFF.

This clonotype was recorded many times. The V call is TRBV7-8, the J call TRBJ1-2; 11 bases agree with TRBD1. From germline, CDR1 is SGHVS and CDR2 FQNEAQ. The V segment lost 3 bases and the J segment 1 base; nucleotides outside the gene matches: 1. This CDR3 spans 15 amino acids. CDR3 nucleotide sequence: TGTGCCAGCAGCTTGGACAGGGGGCGTAACTATGGCTACACCTTC. Translating gives CASSLDRGRNYGYTF.

The chain has TRBV19 and TRBJ1-2, with a weak D call TRBD1 (6 bases). Trimming cost V 5 bases and J 6 bases, with 19 bases left between them. The germline CDR1 and CDR2 sequences are LNHDA and SQIVND (reference sequence). CDR3 length equals 15 residues. CDR3 amino acids: CASSSLDARGDGYTF. CDR3 bases: TGTGCCAGTAGTTCCCTGGACGCCAGGGGAGATGGCTACACCTTC.

This clonotype has at least ten counts. The chain recombines TRBV3-1 with TRBJ2-1; D is unresolved. The CDR3 is 15 residues long. Germline V gene data show CDR1 as LGHDT and CDR2 as YNNKEL (reference sequence). V was trimmed by 0 bases and J by 4 bases, leaving 10 bases between them. CDR3 amino acids: CASSQDRLKYNEQFF. CDR3 DNA sequence: TGTGCCAGCAGCCAAGATCGGCTAAAGTACAATGAGCAGTTCTTC.

In this sample, this clonotype turned up many times. This chain uses TRBV2 with TRBJ1-1, with no clear D. With 3 bases removed from V and 6 bases from J, the gap between germline ends came to 8 bases. The germline CDR1 and CDR2 sequences are SNHLY and FYNNEI. The CDR3 loop spans 12 amino acids. CDR3 region: CASSDRGAEAFF. CDR3 DNA sequence: TGTGCCAGCAGTGACCGAGGCGCTGAAGCTTTCTTT.

Only a few counts were recorded for this clonotype. The V and J genes are TRBV6-1 and TRBJ1-4; D is possibly TRBD1 (6 bases). Germline CDR1 MNHNS, CDR2 SASEGT. The CDR3 spans 13 residues. V was shortened by 7 bases and J by 3 bases, with 9 bases between the two germline ends. CDR3 region: CASTGGANEKLFF. In DNA, the CDR3 is TGTGCCAGCACTGGGGGCGCTAATGAAAAACTGTTTTTT.

This clonotype was recorded only once. A much more abundant neighbour one base away suggests this may be a read error. The chain recombines TRBV6-2 or TRBV6-3 with TRBJ2-5; possibly TRBD1 or TRBD2 for D (7 bases each). V lost 5 bases to trimming and J lost 6 bases, with 22 bases between them. Germline V lookup: CDR1 MNHEY, CDR2 SVGEGT. This CDR3 has 16 residues. The DNA of the CDR3 is TGTGCCAGCAGTGGACTAGGGGGCGCGGGAGTAAAGACCCAGTACTTC. Translating gives CASSGLGGAGVKTQYF.

The gene calls are TRBV19 and TRBJ1-5; 7 bases are a match to TRBD1. The CDR3 spans 15 residues. Germline CDR1 is LNHDA and CDR2 is SQIVND (reference sequence). V dropped 3 bases and J dropped 6; count of bases not matched to a gene: 8. The CDR3 coding sequence is TGTGCCAGTAGTATCCGGACAGGAGCGGGTCAGCCCCAGCATTTT. Amino acids: CASSIRTGAGQPQHF.

The V and J genes are TRBV25-1 and TRBJ1-6; D gene uncertain. The V end was cut by 4 bases, the J end by 9 bases, with 10 bases between. This CDR3 is built from 13 residues. CDR1 and CDR2 (germline): MGHDK, SYGVNS. This CDR3 reads CASSASVGSPLHF. The CDR3 coding sequence is TGTGCCAGCAGTGCCTCCGTAGGTTCACCCCTCCACTTT.

This clonotype was found a few times. The chain couples TRBV6-2 or TRBV6-3 to TRBJ2-3; no firm D call. The CDR3 runs 15 residues. V was pared by 0 bases and J by 5 bases, with 12 bases between. Germline V gene data show CDR1 as MNHEY and CDR2 as SVGEGT. CDR3 sequence reads: CASSYSDASLDTQYF. CDR3 bases: TGTGCCAGCAGTTACTCGGACGCCTCCTTAGATACGCAGTATTTT.

V gene TRBV20-1 combines with J gene TRBJ1-2; maybe TRBD1 (5 bases). CDR3 length: 13 amino acids. Germline CDR1 reads DFQATT; CDR2 reads SNEGSKA (reference sequence). The V end lost 6 bases, the J end lost 6 bases, and 17 bases lay between the germline ends. This CDR3 is CSAGGTAPHGYTF. The CDR3 region has the DNA TGCAGTGCCGGAGGGACGGCCCCCCATGGCTACACCTTC.

Turning to this clonotype: A much more abundant neighbour one base away suggests this may be a read error. The genes are TRBV7-3 and TRBJ2-3, with D possibly being TRBD1 (6 bases). The germline V gene encodes CDR1 SGHTA and CDR2 FQGTGA. The CDR3 runs to 15 residues. V lost 5 bases, J lost 0 bases, and 12 bases lay in between. CDR3 DNA: TGTGCCAGCAGCCAAAGGGGGTGGAGCACAGATACGCAGTATTTT. Translating it yields CASSQRGWSTDTQYF.